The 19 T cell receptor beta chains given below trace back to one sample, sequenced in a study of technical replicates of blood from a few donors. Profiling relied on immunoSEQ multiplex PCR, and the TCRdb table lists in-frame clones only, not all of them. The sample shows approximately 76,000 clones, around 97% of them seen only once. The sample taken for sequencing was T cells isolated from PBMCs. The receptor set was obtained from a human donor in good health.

The CDR3 nucleotides read TGTGCCAGCAGCGTAATGGAGGGACCCACTGAAGCTTTCTTT. As protein: CASSVMEGPTEAFF. This rearrangement joins TRBV9 to TRBJ1-1, with D tentatively TRBD1 (5 bases). Between the trimmed V and J ends, which lost 1 base and 4 bases, there was a span of 11 bases. Germline V gene data show CDR1 as SGDLS and CDR2 as YYNGEE. The CDR3 is 14 residues long. The whole variable domain, filled in from reference TRBV9 and TRBJ1-1, reads DSGVTQTPKHLITATGQRVTLRCSPRSGDLSVYWYQQSLDQGLQFLIQYYNGEERAKGNILERFSAQQFPDLHSELNLSSLELGDSALYFCASSVMEGPTEAFFGQGTRLTVV.

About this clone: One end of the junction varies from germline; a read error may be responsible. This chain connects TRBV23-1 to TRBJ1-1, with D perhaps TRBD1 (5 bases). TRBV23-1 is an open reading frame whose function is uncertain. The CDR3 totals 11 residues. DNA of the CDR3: TGCGCCAGCAGTCGAGGGACTTGCAACTGTTTT. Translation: CASSRGTCNCF.

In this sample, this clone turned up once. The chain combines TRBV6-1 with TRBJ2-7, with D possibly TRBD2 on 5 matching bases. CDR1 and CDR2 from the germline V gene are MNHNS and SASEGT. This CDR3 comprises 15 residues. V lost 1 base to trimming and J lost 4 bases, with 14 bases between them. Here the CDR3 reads CASSEGSSAFYEQYF. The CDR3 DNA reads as TGTGCCAGCAGTGAAGGTAGTAGCGCTTTTTACGAGCAGTACTTC.

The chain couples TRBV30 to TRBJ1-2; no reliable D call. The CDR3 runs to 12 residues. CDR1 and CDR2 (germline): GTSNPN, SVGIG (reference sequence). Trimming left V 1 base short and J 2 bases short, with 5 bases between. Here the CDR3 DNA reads TGTGCCTGGAGTGGGGCAAACTATGGCTACACCTTC. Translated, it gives CAWSGANYGYTF.

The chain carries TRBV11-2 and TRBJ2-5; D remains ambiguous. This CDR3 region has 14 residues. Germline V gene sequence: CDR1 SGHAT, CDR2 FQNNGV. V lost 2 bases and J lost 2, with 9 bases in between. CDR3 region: CASSLRPGQETQYF. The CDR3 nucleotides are TGTGCCAGCAGCTTAAGGCCCGGGCAAGAGACCCAGTACTTC.

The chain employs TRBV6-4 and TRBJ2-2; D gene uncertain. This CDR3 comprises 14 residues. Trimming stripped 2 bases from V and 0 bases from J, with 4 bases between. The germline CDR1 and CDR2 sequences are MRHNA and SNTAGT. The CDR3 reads CASSDEANTGELFF. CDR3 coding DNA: TGTGCCAGCAGTGACGAGGCGAACACCGGGGAGCTGTTTTTT.

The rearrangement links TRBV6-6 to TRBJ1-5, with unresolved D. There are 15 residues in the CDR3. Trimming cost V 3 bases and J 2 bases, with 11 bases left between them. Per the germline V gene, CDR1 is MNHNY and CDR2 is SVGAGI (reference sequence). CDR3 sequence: CASSYGEFGNQPQHF. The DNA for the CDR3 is TGTGCCAGCAGTTATGGTGAGTTCGGCAATCAGCCCCAGCATTTT.

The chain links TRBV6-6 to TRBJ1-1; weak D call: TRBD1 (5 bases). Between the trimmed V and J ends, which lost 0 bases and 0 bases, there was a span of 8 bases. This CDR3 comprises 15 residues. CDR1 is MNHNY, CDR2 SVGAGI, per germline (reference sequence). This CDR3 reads CASSYSQGMNTEAFF. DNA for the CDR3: TGTGCCAGCAGTTACTCGCAGGGCATGAACACTGAAGCTTTCTTT.

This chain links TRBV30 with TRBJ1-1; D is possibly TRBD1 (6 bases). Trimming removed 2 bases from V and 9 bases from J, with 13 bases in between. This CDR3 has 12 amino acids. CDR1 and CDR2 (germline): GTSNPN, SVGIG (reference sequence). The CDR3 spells CAWSTFTGKAFF. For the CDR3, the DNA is TGTGCCTGGAGTACTTTTACAGGGAAAGCTTTCTTT.

The chain's CDR3 is CASSRRQGDTEAFF. CDR3 nucleotides: TGTGCCAGCAGCCGCAGACAGGGGGACACTGAAGCTTTCTTT. The chain employs TRBV7-9 and TRBJ1-1, with TRBD1 matching 9 bases. The CDR3 contains 14 residues. The V gene's germline CDR1 is SEHNR and CDR2 FQNEAQ (reference sequence). Unmatched junction bases numbered 4, after V lost 5 bases and J lost 3 bases.

Here the CDR3 reads CASSLSPRVTDTQYF. The DNA of the CDR3 is TGCGCCAGCAGCCTGTCCCCCAGGGTCACAGATACGCAGTATTTT. The chain is built from TRBV10-1 and TRBJ2-3; TRBD1 is a possible D gene (5 bases). CDR3 size: 15 residues. Germline CDR1 and CDR2: WNHNN and SYGVQD (reference sequence). With 6 bases removed from V and 2 bases from J, the gap between germline ends came to 15 bases.

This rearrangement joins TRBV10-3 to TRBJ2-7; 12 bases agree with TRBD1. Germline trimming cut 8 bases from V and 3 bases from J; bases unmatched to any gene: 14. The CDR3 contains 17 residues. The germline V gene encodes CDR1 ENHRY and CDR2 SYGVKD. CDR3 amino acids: CAIRQNPGQGAGYEQYF. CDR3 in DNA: TGTGCCATCCGACAGAACCCGGGACAGGGGGCTGGCTACGAGCAGTACTTC.

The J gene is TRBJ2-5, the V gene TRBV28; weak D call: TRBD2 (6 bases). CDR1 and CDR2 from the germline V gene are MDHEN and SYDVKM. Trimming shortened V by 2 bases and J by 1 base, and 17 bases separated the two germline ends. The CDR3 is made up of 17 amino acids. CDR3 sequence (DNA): TGTGCCAGCAGTTTACCGGGAGAGCCAACCGTCCAAGAGACCCAGTACTTC. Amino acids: CASSLPGEPTVQETQYF.

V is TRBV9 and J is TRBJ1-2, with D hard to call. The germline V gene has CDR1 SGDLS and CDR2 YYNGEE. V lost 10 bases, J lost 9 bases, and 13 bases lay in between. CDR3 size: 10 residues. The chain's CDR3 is CASSGYSYTF. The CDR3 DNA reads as TGTGCCTCGTCAGGATATAGCTACACCTTC.

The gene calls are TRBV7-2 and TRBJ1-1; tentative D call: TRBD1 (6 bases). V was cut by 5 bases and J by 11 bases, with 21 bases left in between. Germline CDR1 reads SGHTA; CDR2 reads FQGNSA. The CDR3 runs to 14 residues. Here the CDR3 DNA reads TGTGCCAGCAGCGTAGGGGGGGTCAGCGATAGGGCTTTCTTT. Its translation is CASSVGGVSDRAFF.

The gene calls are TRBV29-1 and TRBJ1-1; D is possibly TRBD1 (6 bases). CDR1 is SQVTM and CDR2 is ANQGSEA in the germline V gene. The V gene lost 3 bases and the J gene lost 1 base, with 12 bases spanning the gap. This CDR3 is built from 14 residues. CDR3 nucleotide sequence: TGCAGCGTTGAGACAGGAATGGGGAACACTGAAGCTTTCTTT. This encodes CSVETGMGNTEAFF.

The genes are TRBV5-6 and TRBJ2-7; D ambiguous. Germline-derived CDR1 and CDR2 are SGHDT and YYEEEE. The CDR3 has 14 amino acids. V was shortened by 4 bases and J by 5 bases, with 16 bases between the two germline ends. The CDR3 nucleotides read TGTGCCAGCAGCCCGCCCTCCCCGGTTCACGAGCAGTACTTC. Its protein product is CASSPPSPVHEQYF.

Here the CDR3 reads CASSLTGYYEQYF. CDR3 DNA: TGCGCCAGCAGCTTAACCGGGTACTACGAGCAGTACTTC. V and J are TRBV5-1 and TRBJ2-7; no clear D. CDR3 length equals 13 residues. The germline V and J ends were trimmed by 2 bases and 3 bases, with 9 bases remaining between them. The germline V gene encodes CDR1 SGHRS and CDR2 YFSETQ.

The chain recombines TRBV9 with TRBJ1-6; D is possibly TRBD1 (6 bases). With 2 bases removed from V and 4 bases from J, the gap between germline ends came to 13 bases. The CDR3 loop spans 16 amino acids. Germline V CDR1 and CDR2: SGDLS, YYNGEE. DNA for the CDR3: TGTGCCAGCAGCGTGGATCCACAGGGTTATAATTCACCCCTCCACTTT. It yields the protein CASSVDPQGYNSPLHF.